This T cell receptor beta chain was observed in a study of shared clonotypes between healthy human individuals. Evenly divided among several immunoSEQ plates was the genomic DNA of each subset. The repertoire was sequenced with immunoSEQ multiplex PCR; TCRdb's copy has only in-frame clones and lacks some. The sample has 850,000 to 1,100,000 clones; 70% to 80% are singletons. The sample comprised memory CD4+ T cells from PBMCs. Subset of the sample: CD45RA-negative fraction. The receptor's source is a man aged 18 to 29 in good health. Some clones in this sample may be carry-over from other donors' samples.

CDR3 amino acids: CASSYGHTRGEKLFF. The CDR3 DNA reads as TGTGCCAGCAGTTACGGCCACACACGGGGTGAAAAACTGTTTTTT. This chain links TRBV6-5 with TRBJ1-4; D is unresolved. Germline CDR1 MNHEY, CDR2 SVGAGI. Trimming stripped 2 bases from V and 7 bases from J, with 14 bases between. This CDR3 is built from 15 residues.